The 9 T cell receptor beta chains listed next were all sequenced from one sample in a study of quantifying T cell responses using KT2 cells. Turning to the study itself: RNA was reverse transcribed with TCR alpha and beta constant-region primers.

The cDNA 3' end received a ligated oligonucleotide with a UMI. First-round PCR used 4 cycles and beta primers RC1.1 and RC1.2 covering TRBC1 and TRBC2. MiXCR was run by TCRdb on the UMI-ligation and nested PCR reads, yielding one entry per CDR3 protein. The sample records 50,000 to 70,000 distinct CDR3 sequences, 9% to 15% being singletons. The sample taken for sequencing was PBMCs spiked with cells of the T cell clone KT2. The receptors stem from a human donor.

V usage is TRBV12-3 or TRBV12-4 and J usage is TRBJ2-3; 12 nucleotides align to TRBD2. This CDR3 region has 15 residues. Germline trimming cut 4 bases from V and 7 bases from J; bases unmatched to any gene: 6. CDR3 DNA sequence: TGTGCCAGCAGTTCGACTAGCGGGGGAAAAAATACGCAGTATTTT. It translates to CASSSTSGGKNTQYF.

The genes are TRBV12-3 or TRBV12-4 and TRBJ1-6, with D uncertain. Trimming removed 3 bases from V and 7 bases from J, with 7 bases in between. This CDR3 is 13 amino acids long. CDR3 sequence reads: CASSFYTNSPLHF. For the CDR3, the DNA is TGTGCCAGCAGTTTTTACACCAATTCACCCCTCCACTTT.

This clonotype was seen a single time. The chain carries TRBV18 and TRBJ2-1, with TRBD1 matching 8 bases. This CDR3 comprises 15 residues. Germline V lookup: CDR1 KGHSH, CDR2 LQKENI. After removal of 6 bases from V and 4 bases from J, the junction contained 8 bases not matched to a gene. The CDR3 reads CASSPGTGIYNEQFF. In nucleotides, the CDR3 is TGTGCCAGCTCGCCCGGGACAGGAATTTACAATGAGCAGTTCTTC.

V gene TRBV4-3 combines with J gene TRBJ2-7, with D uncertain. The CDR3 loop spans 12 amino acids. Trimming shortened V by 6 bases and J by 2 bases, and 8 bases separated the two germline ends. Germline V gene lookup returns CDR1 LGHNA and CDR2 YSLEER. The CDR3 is CASSGRTYEQYF. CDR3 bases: TGCGCCAGCAGTGGACGCACCTACGAGCAGTACTTC.

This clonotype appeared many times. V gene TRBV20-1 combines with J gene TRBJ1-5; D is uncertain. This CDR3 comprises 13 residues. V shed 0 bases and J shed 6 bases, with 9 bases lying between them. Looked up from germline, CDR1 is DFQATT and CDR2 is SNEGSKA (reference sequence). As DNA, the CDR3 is TGCAGTGCTAGAGATCTTCGGAGTCAGCCCCAGCATTTT. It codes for CSARDLRSQPQHF.

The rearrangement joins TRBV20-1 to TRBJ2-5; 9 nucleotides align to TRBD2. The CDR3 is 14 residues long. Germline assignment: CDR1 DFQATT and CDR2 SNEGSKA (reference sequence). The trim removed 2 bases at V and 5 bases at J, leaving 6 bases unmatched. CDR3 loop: CSARPLAGLETQYF. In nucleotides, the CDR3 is TGCAGTGCTAGACCACTAGCGGGTTTGGAGACCCAGTACTTC.

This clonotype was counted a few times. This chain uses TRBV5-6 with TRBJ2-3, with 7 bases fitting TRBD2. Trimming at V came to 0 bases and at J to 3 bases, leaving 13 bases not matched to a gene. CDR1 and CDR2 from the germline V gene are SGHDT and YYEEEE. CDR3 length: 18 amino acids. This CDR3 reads CASSLESPAGVGTDTQYF. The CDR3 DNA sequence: TGTGCCAGCAGCTTGGAGTCCCCTGCGGGAGTAGGGACAGATACGCAGTATTTT. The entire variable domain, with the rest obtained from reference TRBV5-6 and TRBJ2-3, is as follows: DAGVTQSPTHLIKTRGQQVTLRCSPKSGHDTVSWYQQALGQGPQFIFQYYEEEERQRGNFPDRFSGHQFPNYSSELNVNALLLGDSALYLCASSLESPAGVGTDTQYFGPGTRLTVL.

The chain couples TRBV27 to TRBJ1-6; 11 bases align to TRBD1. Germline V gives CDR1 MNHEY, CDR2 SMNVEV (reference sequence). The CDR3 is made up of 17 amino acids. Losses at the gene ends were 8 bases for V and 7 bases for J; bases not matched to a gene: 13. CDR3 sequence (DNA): TGTGCCAGCGCCTCCCCCGGGACAGGGGGGAGGAATTCACCCCTCCACTTT. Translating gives CASASPGTGGRNSPLHF.

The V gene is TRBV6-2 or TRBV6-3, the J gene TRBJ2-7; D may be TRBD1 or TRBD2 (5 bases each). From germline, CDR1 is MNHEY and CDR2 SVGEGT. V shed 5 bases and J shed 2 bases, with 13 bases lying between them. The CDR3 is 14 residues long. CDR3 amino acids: CASSARGRTYEQYF. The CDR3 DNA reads TGTGCCAGCAGTGCGAGGGGAAGGACCTACGAGCAGTACTTC.